This TCR beta chain was sequenced in a study of blood T cells in healthy people across ages. Findings of the study overall: Donor CMV status was unknown, possibly confounding expanded clonotype changes. Total diversity from one million sequenced T cells was likely underestimated.

Germline V gene lookup returns CDR1 ENHRY and CDR2 SYGVKD. The CDR3 sequence is 14 residues long. V shed 6 bases and J shed 7 bases, with 19 bases lying between them. To note about this clonotype: Its antigen is still unknown.

Alongside a J-beta primer mix, a sample-barcoded 5' primer served in a second PCR lasting roughly 7 to 12 cycles. TCRdb passed the 5' RACE reads through MiXCR, listing each CDR3 protein once. The sample holds more than 1 million distinct CDR3 sequences, 40% to 50% seen once. Per sample, extraction of total RNA gave at least 5.5 micrograms in every case. Material for sequencing was blood. The sequence came from a woman aged 55-69 years in good health. The chain recombines TRBV10-3 with TRBJ2-7, with a tentative D call TRBD1 (6 bases). The CDR3 DNA follows: TGTGCCATCAGGGGTTGGACAGCGGTAGGGGAGCAGTACTTC. It translates to CAIRGWTAVGEQYF.